These 13 T cell receptor beta chains were sequenced from one sample in a study of T cells after posttransplantation cyclophosphamide. TCRdb keeps only in-frame clones here, not all; method: immunoSEQ multiplex PCR. The sample records tens of thousands of clones, about 84% being singletons. Sequenced input: PBMCs. The receptors here all came from a woman in her fifties or sixties with a blood cancer, CMV-positive, and with a related stem cell donor.

This clone appeared a single time. Because the CDR3's place on the DNA is in doubt, the DNA is left out and the CDR3 is given as listed by TCRdb. The chain combines TRBV28 with TRBJ2-7; the D call TRBD1 from the table was never checked on the DNA. The CDR3 is 15 residues long, ends included. Germline CDR1 and CDR2: MDHEN and SYDVKM. The chain's CDR3 is CASSSWGTGAYEQHF.

CDR3 region: CASSLWDRGQAFF. The CDR3 DNA reads TGTGCCAGCAGTCTCTGGGACAGGGGACAAGCTTTCTTT. The chain is built from TRBV5-5 and TRBJ1-1, with 10 bases matching TRBD1. The V gene end was trimmed by 5 bases and the J gene end by 9 bases; junction bases not matched to a gene: 7. The CDR3 extends over 13 amino acids. The germline gives CDR1 SGHKS, CDR2 YYEKEE (reference sequence).

This clone was counted between two and nine times. V usage is TRBV2 and J usage is TRBJ1-2; TRBD1 matches 9 bases. This CDR3 is built from 14 residues. V lost 2 bases, J lost 6 bases, and 4 bases stayed unmatched. Germline loops: CDR1 SNHLY, CDR2 FYNNEI. CDR3 DNA sequence: TGTGCCAGCAGTGAATTGGGACAGGGAGATGGCTACACCTTC. Its translation: CASSELGQGDGYTF.

The chain has TRBV5-1 and TRBJ2-3; TRBD2 is a possible D gene (5 bases). This CDR3 has 17 amino acids. The germline V gene has CDR1 SGHRS and CDR2 YFSETQ. V lost 5 bases to trimming and J lost 1 base, with 20 bases between them. DNA of the CDR3: TGCGCCAGCAGTTCGGACTTCAGCCGGGCGGGCACAGATACGCAGTATTTT. It translates to CASSSDFSRAGTDTQYF.

This chain joins TRBV7-6 and TRBJ1-1, with TRBD1 matching 8 bases. Germline CDR1 and CDR2: SGHVS and FNYEAQ. The CDR3 is 14 residues long. Trimming took 5 bases from V and 3 from J; bases not matched to a gene: 5. CDR3 coding DNA: TGTGCCAGCAGCCCCGGGACAGGAGACACTGAAGCTTTCTTT. This codes for CASSPGTGDTEAFF.

The V and J genes are TRBV5-1 and TRBJ2-1; D possibly corresponds to TRBD1 (6 bases). Between the trimmed V and J ends, which lost 0 bases and 3 bases, there was a span of 7 bases. CDR3 length equals 14 residues. CDR1 and CDR2 from the germline V gene are SGHRS and YFSETQ. CDR3 sequence: CASSLGQVYNEQFF. The CDR3 DNA reads as TGCGCCAGCAGCTTGGGACAGGTCTACAATGAGCAGTTCTTC.

J is TRBJ2-7 and V is TRBV11-2; D may be TRBD1 (6 bases). This CDR3 has 14 residues. The germline V gene has CDR1 SGHAT and CDR2 FQNNGV. Trimming removed 4 bases at V and 7 bases at J, with 17 bases between. The chain's CDR3 is CASSSWQGLGEQYF. DNA of the CDR3: TGTGCCAGCAGCTCGTGGCAGGGGCTTGGGGAGCAGTACTTC.

This chain connects TRBV27 to TRBJ2-7, with 7 positions matching TRBD1. The germline V gene has CDR1 MNHEY and CDR2 SMNVEV (reference sequence). Trimming cost V 5 bases and J 4 bases; bases outside gene matches: 5. The CDR3 has 13 residues. CDR3 sequence reads: CASSPGQAYEQYF. The DNA for the CDR3 is TGTGCCAGCAGTCCCGGACAGGCATACGAGCAGTACTTC.

The chain carries TRBV5-1 and TRBJ2-7; 8 positions agree with TRBD1. The length of the CDR3 is 15 residues. Germline V lookup: CDR1 SGHRS, CDR2 YFSETQ. Trimming cost V 5 bases and J 1 base; bases outside gene matches: 8. CDR3 DNA: TGCGCCAGCAGGCCGCCGGGACAGGCTTCCTACGAGCAGTACTTC. Translation: CASRPPGQASYEQYF. Supplemented by reference TRBV5-1 and TRBJ2-7, the full variable domain reads KAGVTQTPRYLIKTRGQQVTLSCSPISGHRSVSWYQQTPGQGLQFLFEYFSETQRNKGNFPGRFSGRQFSNSRSEMNVSTLELGDSALYLCASRPPGQASYEQYFGPGTRLTVT.

The CDR3 reads CASSTGTGLYEQYF. The CDR3 DNA reads as TGTGCCAGCAGTACCGGGACAGGGCTGTACGAGCAGTACTTC. This rearrangement joins TRBV5-5 to TRBJ2-7; 9 bases map to TRBD1. This CDR3 has 14 residues. Germline V gene lookup returns CDR1 SGHKS and CDR2 YYEKEE (reference sequence). Trimming cost V 5 bases and J 4 bases; bases outside gene matches: 7.

This rearrangement joins TRBV7-8 to TRBJ2-3; 9 bases are a match to TRBD2. Germline loops: CDR1 SGHVS, CDR2 FQNEAQ. Trimming removed 1 base from V and 5 bases from J; junction bases left unmatched: 1. There are 14 residues in the CDR3. CDR3 in DNA: TGTGCCAGCAGCTTAGTGACTAGCGGAGATACGCAGTATTTT. This encodes CASSLVTSGDTQYF.

The chain recombines TRBV5-4 with TRBJ2-1; a weak D match, TRBD2 (6 bases). This CDR3 region has 15 residues. V was pared by 4 bases and J by 6 bases, with 17 bases between. The germline V gene has CDR1 SGHNT and CDR2 YYREEE (reference sequence). The CDR3 sequence: CASSPSRVAANEQFF. CDR3 nucleotides: TGTGCCAGCAGCCCGAGTAGGGTAGCGGCCAATGAGCAGTTCTTC.

This rearrangement joins TRBV9 to TRBJ2-5; 8 bases are a match to TRBD1. Germline values: CDR1 SGDLS, CDR2 YYNGEE. The CDR3 covers 14 residues. The junction had 6 bases not matched to a gene; V was cut back by 4 bases and J by 4 bases. The CDR3 DNA reads as TGTGCCAGCAGCTTTCGGACAGGGACAGAGACCCAGTACTTC. It specifies CASSFRTGTETQYF.